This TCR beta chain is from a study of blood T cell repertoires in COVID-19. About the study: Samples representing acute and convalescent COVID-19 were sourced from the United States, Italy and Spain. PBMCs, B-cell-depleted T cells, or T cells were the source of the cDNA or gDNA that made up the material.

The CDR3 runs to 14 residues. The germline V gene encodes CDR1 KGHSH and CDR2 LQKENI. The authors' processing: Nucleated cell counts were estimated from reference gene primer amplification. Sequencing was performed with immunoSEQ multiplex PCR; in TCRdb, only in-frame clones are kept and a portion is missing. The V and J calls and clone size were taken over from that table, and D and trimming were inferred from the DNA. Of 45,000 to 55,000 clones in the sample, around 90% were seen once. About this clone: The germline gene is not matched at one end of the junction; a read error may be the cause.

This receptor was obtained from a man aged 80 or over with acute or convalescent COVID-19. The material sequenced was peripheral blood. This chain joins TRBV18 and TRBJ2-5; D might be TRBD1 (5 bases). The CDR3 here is CASSPPATTEAQYF. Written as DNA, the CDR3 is TGTGCCAGCTCACCACCGGCAACGACAGAGGCCCAGTACTTC.